This TCR beta chain was profiled in a study of radiotherapy plus CTLA-4 blockade in lung cancer (dated 2018 in TCRdb). Broadly, across the study: Objective responses occurred in 18% of enrolled patients, and over 30% achieved disease control.

Focal radiation therapy combined with CTLA-4 blockade (ipilimumab) was tested in patients with chemo-refractory metastatic non-small-cell lung cancer. This clone was counted between two and nine times. What antigen it recognizes has not been identified. Per-base qualities were not stored, and no clone one base away is much larger. General findings and caveats noted by the study authors: After treatment with radiotherapy and ipilimumab, TCR clones that originated in tumors expanded in peripheral blood. Early dynamic changes in blood T cell clones, together with increased serum interferon-beta after radiation, were reported as the strongest predictors of response.

Library prep was done by the immunoSEQ multiplex PCR assay. In TCRdb, the immuneACCESS table is reduced to in-frame sequences with V and J assigned. These tables do not hold every clone; where another copy was compared, an unresolved V gene accounts for under half, and the others remain unexplained. The sample yields 90,000 to 100,000 clones; around 79% were counted once. The ten top clones hold approximately 2.6% of the sample. CDR1 and CDR2, per the germline V gene, are MDHEN and SYDVKM. The CDR3 runs 15 amino acids, cysteine and phenylalanine included. Just CDR3 DNA is preserved here, 45 bases in frame from base 1. V has 3 bases trimmed and J has 6 bases trimmed; junction bases matching no gene number 6.

The sample in question was peripheral blood, obtained from a patient treated with radiotherapy plus ipilimumab. This sequence was found in a human donor with non-small cell lung cancer who had a partial response to radiotherapy plus ipilimumab. Some clones in this sample may be carry-over from other donors' samples. The chain is encoded by TRBV28 joined to TRBJ2-1, and TRBD2 aligns with 9 junction nucleotides. This receptor has the CDR3 CASSFRSGGINEQFF. The sequenced DNA is TGTGCCAGCAGTTTCCGCAGCGGGGGGATCAATGAGCAGTTCTTC.